This is a list of T cell receptor beta chains from one sample in a study of blood T cells in healthy people across ages. TCRdb called the 5' RACE reads again in MiXCR, with one record for every CDR3 protein. The sample records 1.5 million to 2 million distinct CDR3 sequences, about 50% being singletons. The sequenced sample was blood. The source is a woman between 40 and 50 years old in good health. Each CDR3 is given with its conserved first and last residue. D genes are given only for firm matches. Expanded clones are given a class, and other clones once, few, many or no size at all.

v_call	clone_size	d_call	j_call	cdr3_aa	cdr3_nt
TRBV28	few	-	TRBJ2-7	CASRERAYEQYF	TGTGCCAGCAGGGAAAGGGCCTACGAGCAGTACTTC
TRBV28	-	TRBD1	TRBJ1-5	CASSSTGTGIQPQHF	TGTGCCAGCAGTTCTACAGGGACAGGGATCCAGCCCCAGCATTTT
TRBV4-1	-	-	TRBJ2-7	CASSQDGNRAREQYF	TGCGCCAGCAGCCAAGATGGGAACAGGGCACGCGAGCAGTACTTC
TRBV29-1	-	TRBD1	TRBJ2-1	CSVRQGMEETQFF	TGCAGCGTCAGACAGGGTATGGAAGAGACCCAGTTCTTC
TRBV10-3	few	-	TRBJ2-3	CAIGGQSTDTQYF	TGTGCCATCGGAGGGCAGTCGACAGATACGCAGTATTTT
TRBV28	-	-	TRBJ1-2	CASSPSGTDGYTF	TGTGCCAGCAGTCCTTCGGGAACGGATGGCTACACCTTC
TRBV11-2	-	TRBD2	TRBJ2-6	CASSLSGRTMSGANVLTF	TGTGCCAGCAGCTTAAGCGGGAGGACTATGTCTGGGGCCAACGTCCTGACTTTC
TRBV25-1	-	-	TRBJ1-1	CASSEVGFTEAFF	TGTGCCAGCAGTGAAGTGGGGTTCACTGAAGCTTTCTTT
TRBV20-1	-	-	TRBJ1-2	CSARDLRDTYGYTF	TGCAGTGCTAGAGATCTGCGGGACACCTATGGCTACACCTTC
TRBV28	-	-	TRBJ2-7	CASSDFSEQYF	TGTGCCAGCAGTGACTTTTCCGAGCAGTACTTC
TRBV4-1	few	TRBD1	TRBJ2-7	CASSPSGTGVYEQYF	TGCGCCAGCAGCCCGTCCGGGACAGGGGTCTACGAGCAGTACTTC
TRBV7-2	-	TRBD2	TRBJ2-3	CASSLGSGLVSDTQYF	TGTGCCAGCAGCTTAGGAAGCGGACTAGTTTCAGATACGCAGTATTTT
TRBV25-1	-	-	TRBJ2-3	CASSEYGRGTDTQYF	TGTGCCAGCAGTGAATACGGGCGGGGTACAGATACGCAGTATTTT
TRBV2	-	-	TRBJ2-1	CASSEALGLGANEQFF	TGTGCCAGCAGTGAAGCGCTAGGGTTGGGGGCCAATGAGCAGTTCTTC
TRBV21-1	few	-	TRBJ2-7	CASSKRRGSSYEQYF	TGTGCCAGCAGCAAAAGACGGGGCAGCTCCTACGAGCAGTACTTC
TRBV7-9	few	TRBD1	TRBJ2-5	CASEGTVRETQYF	TGTGCCAGCGAGGGGACAGTGAGGGAGACCCAGTACTTC
TRBV2	once	TRBD1	TRBJ1-1	CASREDRGGTEAFF	TGTGCCAGCAGAGAAGACAGGGGGGGCACTGAAGCTTTCTTT
TRBV7-2	-	-	TRBJ2-6	CASSLVGGLGANVLTF	TGTGCCAGCAGCTTAGTAGGGGGGCTTGGGGCCAACGTCCTGACTTTC
TRBV27	-	-	TRBJ2-1	CASSPGIGNEQFF	TGTGCCAGCAGTCCCGGGATAGGAAATGAGCAGTTCTTC
TRBV6-2/TRBV6-3	-	-	TRBJ1-1	CASSYGGQGNTEAFF	TGTGCCAGCAGTTATGGGGGCCAAGGGAACACTGAAGCTTTCTTT
TRBV7-8	few	-	TRBJ2-5	CASTNMAEQETQYF	TGTGCCAGCACCAACATGGCGGAACAAGAGACCCAGTACTTC
TRBV29-1	few	TRBD1	TRBJ1-1	CSVEDPQGVMNTEAFF	TGCAGCGTTGAAGATCCACAGGGGGTAATGAACACTGAAGCTTTCTTT
TRBV27	many	-	TRBJ2-1	CASSLSWGAHNNEQFF	TGTGCCAGCAGTTTATCGTGGGGGGCTCACAACAATGAGCAGTTCTTC
TRBV28	-	TRBD2	TRBJ2-7	CASSLRTSGRALYF	TGTGCCAGCAGTTTGCGAACTAGCGGGAGGGCTTTGTACTTC
TRBV5-5	-	TRBD1	TRBJ1-5	CASSSMTGLGQPQHF	TGTGCCAGCAGCTCGATGACAGGGCTCGGGCAGCCCCAGCATTTT
TRBV6-6	-	-	TRBJ2-7	CASSYSSGGGEQYF	TGTGCCAGCAGTTACTCATCCGGGGGCGGTGAGCAGTACTTC
TRBV6-1	-	TRBD2	TRBJ2-1	CASSYGLAVNEQFF	TGTGCCAGTTCCTACGGACTAGCCGTCAATGAGCAGTTCTTC
TRBV5-6	-	-	TRBJ1-1	CASSIGTYPQAFF	TGTGCCAGCAGCATCGGGACATACCCTCAAGCTTTCTTT
TRBV29-1	-	TRBD2	TRBJ2-1	CSVAPASGGYNEQFF	TGCAGCGTGGCCCCGGCTAGCGGGGGTTACAATGAGCAGTTCTTC
TRBV6-2/TRBV6-3	many	-	TRBJ2-6	CASSDTGTGANVLTF	TGTGCCAGCTCCGATACAGGGACTGGGGCCAACGTCCTGACTTTC
TRBV6-1	few	-	TRBJ1-4	CASTTGTNEKLFF	TGTGCCAGCACGACAGGAACTAATGAAAAACTGTTTTTT
TRBV12-3/TRBV12-4	few	-	TRBJ2-7	CASGRRDTTYEQYF	TGTGCCAGCGGTCGGCGGGACACCACCTACGAGCAGTACTTC
TRBV6-1	-	-	TRBJ2-5	CASRKDSGGWETQYF	TGTGCTAGCAGAAAGGACAGCGGAGGGTGGGAGACCCAGTACTTC
TRBV20-1	-	TRBD1	TRBJ2-1	CSARDGGKQGAFFDEQFF	TGCAGTGCTAGAGATGGGGGAAAACAGGGGGCTTTTTTCGATGAGCAGTTCTTC
TRBV20-1	few	TRBD1	TRBJ2-1	CSANPSTGGFDNEQFF	TGCAGTGCTAACCCCTCGACAGGGGGCTTCGACAATGAGCAGTTCTTC
TRBV4-1	-	TRBD1	TRBJ1-2	CASSLQDRGPYGYTF	TGCGCCAGCAGCCTCCAGGACAGGGGGCCCTATGGCTACACCTTC
TRBV5-6	few	-	TRBJ2-5	CASLSPSDEETQYF	TGTGCCAGCCTCAGTCCCAGCGACGAAGAGACCCAGTACTTC
TRBV28	-	TRBD1	TRBJ2-5	CASSLGTRTGKQETQYF	TGTGCCAGCAGTTTAGGAACCCGGACAGGGAAACAAGAGACCCAGTACTTC
TRBV7-2	few	TRBD1	TRBJ1-1	CASSFGDRGTEAFF	TGTGCCAGCAGCTTCGGGGACAGGGGAACTGAAGCTTTCTTT
TRBV10-3	-	TRBD1	TRBJ1-1	CAISDEGAADAFF	TGTGCCATCAGTGATGAGGGGGCTGCTGATGCTTTCTTT
TRBV7-2	-	TRBD1	TRBJ1-2	CASSLGGQGGRGYTF	TGTGCCAGCAGCTTAGGAGGACAGGGTGGAAGGGGCTACACCTTC
TRBV4-1	-	-	TRBJ2-7	CASSQDRRDPYEQYF	TGCGCCAGCAGCCAAGACCGCCGGGATCCCTACGAGCAGTACTTC
TRBV20-1	once	-	TRBJ2-7	CSAPRSGDEQYF	TGCAGTGCCCCAAGAAGTGGCGACGAGCAGTACTTC
TRBV5-6	-	TRBD1	TRBJ1-2	CASSWGGQDYGYTF	TGTGCCAGCAGCTGGGGGGGACAGGACTATGGCTACACCTTC
TRBV7-2	few	-	TRBJ1-2	CASSLGGGGGGNYGYTF	TGTGCCAGCAGCTTAGGGGGTGGAGGGGGAGGTAACTATGGCTACACCTTC
TRBV6-6	-	TRBD1	TRBJ2-5	CATLTGAWEETQYF	TGTGCCACCTTAACAGGGGCCTGGGAAGAGACCCAGTACTTC
TRBV20-1	-	TRBD1	TRBJ1-2	CSARTGPNYGYTF	TGCAGTGCTAGGACAGGGCCTAACTATGGCTACACCTTC
TRBV7-8	-	-	TRBJ2-3	CASSLLLASAKTDTQYF	TGTGCCAGCAGCTTATTGTTAGCTAGCGCGAAGACAGATACGCAGTATTTT
TRBV20-1	once	-	TRBJ1-5	CSATLGQSLRGNQPQHF	TGCAGTGCTACTCTAGGCCAAAGCCTTAGGGGCAATCAGCCCCAGCATTTT